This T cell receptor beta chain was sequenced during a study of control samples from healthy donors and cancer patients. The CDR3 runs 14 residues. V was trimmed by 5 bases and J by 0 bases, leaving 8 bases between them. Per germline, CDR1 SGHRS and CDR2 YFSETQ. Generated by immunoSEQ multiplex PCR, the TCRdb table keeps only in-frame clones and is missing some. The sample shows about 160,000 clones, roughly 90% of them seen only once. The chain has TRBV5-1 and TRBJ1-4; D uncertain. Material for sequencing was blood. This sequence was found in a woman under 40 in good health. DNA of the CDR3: TGCGCCAGCAGTTCGGGTGCAACTAATGAAAAACTGTTTTTT. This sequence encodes CASSSGATNEKLFF.